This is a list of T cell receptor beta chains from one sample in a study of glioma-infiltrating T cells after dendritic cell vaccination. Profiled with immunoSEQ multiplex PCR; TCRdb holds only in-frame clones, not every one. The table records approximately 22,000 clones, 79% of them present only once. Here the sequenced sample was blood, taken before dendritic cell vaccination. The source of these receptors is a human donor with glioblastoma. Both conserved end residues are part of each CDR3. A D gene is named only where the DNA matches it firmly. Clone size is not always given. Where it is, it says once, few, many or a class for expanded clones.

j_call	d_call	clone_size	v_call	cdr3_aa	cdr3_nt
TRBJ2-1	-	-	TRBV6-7	CASSSGLEQFF	TGTGCCAGCAGTTCAGGGCTTGAGCAGTTCTTC
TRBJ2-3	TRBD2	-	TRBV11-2	CASSFRLAGTTDTQYF	TGTGCCAGCAGCTTTCGGCTAGCGGGGACCACAGATACGCAGTATTTT
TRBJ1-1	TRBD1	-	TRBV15	CATSQGAHTEAFF	TGTGCCACCAGCCAGGGGGCCCACACTGAAGCTTTCTTT
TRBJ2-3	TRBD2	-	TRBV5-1	CASSLRTSGITDTQYF	TGCGCCAGCAGCTTGAGGACTAGCGGAATCACAGATACGCAGTATTTT
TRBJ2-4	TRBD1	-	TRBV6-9	CASIPPGTGGRLAKNIQYF	TGTGCCAGCATACCTCCCGGGACAGGGGGCCGCCTGGCCAAAAACATTCAGTACTTC
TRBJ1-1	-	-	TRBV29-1	CSGKAQVGTEAFF	TGCAGCGGAAAGGCACAGGTGGGCACTGAAGCTTTCTTT
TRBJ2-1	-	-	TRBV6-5	CASSYSTADNEQFF	TGTGCCAGCAGTTACTCGACAGCAGACAATGAGCAGTTCTTC
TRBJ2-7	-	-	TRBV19	CASSIDQGSAYEQYF	TGTGCCAGTAGTATAGATCAGGGGTCAGCCTACGAGCAGTACTTC
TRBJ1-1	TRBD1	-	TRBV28	CASSTWTGLNTEAFF	TGTGCCAGCAGTACCTGGACAGGGTTGAACACTGAAGCTTTCTTT
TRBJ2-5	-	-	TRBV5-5	CASSLEFPVTRKETQYF	TGTGCCAGCAGCTTGGAGTTCCCGGTTACGAGAAAAGAGACCCAGTACTTC
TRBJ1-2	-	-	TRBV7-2	CASSLGPGGPGYTF	TGTGCCAGCAGCTTAGGTCCGGGGGGGCCTGGCTACACCTTC
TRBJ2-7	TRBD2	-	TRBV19	CASSIGLAGEQYF	TGTGCCAGTAGTATAGGACTAGCGGGTGAGCAGTACTTC
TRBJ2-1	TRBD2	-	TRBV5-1	CASSLVRGGHNEQFF	TGCGCCAGCAGCTTGGTCCGGGGGGGTCACAATGAGCAGTTCTTC
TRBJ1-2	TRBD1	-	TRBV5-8	CASSYRDRAYGYTF	TGTGCCAGCAGCTATAGGGACAGGGCTTATGGCTACACCTTC
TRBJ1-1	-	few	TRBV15	CATSRRSSDTEAFF	TGTGCCACCAGCAGACGTTCAAGCGACACTGAAGCTTTCTTT
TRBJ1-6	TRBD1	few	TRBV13	CASSSNRGLMNSPLHF	TGTGCCAGCAGCTCGAACAGGGGGCTGATGAATTCACCCCTCCACTTT
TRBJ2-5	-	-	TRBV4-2	CASSQGANPFDEQYF	TGTGCCAGCAGCCAGGGAGCCAACCCTTTTGATGAGCAGTACTTC
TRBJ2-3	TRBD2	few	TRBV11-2	CASSSWGGITDTQYF	TGTGCCAGCAGCTCCTGGGGGGGGATCACAGATACGCAGTATTTT
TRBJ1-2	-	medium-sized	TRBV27	CASRTDDYGYTF	TGTGCCAGCCGGACAGATGACTATGGCTACACCTTC
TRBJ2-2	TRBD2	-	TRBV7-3	CASSSGLAGVAGELFF	TGTGCCAGCAGCTCAGGACTAGCGGGAGTTGCCGGGGAGCTGTTTTTT
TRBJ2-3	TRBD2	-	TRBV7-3	CASSWGLAGPTDTQYF	TGTGCCAGCAGCTGGGGACTAGCGGGACCAACAGATACGCAGTATTTT
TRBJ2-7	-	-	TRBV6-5	CASSYSRGTYEQYF	TGTGCCAGCAGTTACAGCCGGGGGACCTACGAGCAGTACTTC
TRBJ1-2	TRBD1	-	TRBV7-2	CASSASQGAGGYTF	TGTGCCAGCAGCGCTTCTCAGGGGGCTGGCGGCTACACCTTC
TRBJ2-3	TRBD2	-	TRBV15	CATSRDLLAGNFTSTDTQYF	TGTGCCACCAGCAGAGATTTGCTAGCGGGAAATTTTACTAGCACAGATACGCAGTATTTT
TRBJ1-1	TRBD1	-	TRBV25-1	CASRRQGTNTEAFF	TGTGCCAGCAGGAGACAGGGAACGAACACTGAAGCTTTCTTT
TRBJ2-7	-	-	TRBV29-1	CSAGSTYEQYF	TGCAGCGCCGGGTCTACCTACGAGCAGTACTTC
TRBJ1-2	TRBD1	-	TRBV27	CASSPLPDRGRIYGYTF	TGTGCCAGCAGTCCACTCCCAGACAGGGGGCGCATCTATGGCTACACCTTC
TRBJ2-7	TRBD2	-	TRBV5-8	CASSLGNSGRDRYF	TGTGCCAGCAGCTTGGGTAATAGCGGGAGGGACAGATACTTC
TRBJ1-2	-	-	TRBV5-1	CASSLERANYGYTF	TGCGCCAGCAGCTTGGAGAGAGCTAACTATGGCTACACCTTC
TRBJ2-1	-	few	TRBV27	CASSLSWSYNEQFF	TGTGCCAGCAGTTTATCTTGGAGCTACAATGAGCAGTTCTTC
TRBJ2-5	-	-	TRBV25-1	CASSSLTDGRGWETQYF	TGTGCCAGCAGCTCCTTAACGGACGGCCGGGGTTGGGAGACCCAGTACTTC
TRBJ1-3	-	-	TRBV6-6	CASIKQGTLSGNTIYF	TGTGCCAGCATAAAACAGGGAACCCTCTCTGGAAACACCATATATTTT
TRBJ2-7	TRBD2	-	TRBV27	CASRWTSGSYEQYF	TGTGCCAGCAGATGGACTAGTGGGTCCTACGAGCAGTACTTC